A single T cell receptor (beta chain) is shown here with its context. The clone's antigen remains unknown. Per-nucleotide qualities are absent, and no much larger clonotype sits a single base away. Each collaborating institution followed its own protocols to collect whole blood in K2EDTA tubes. For TCRbeta analysis, collaborators shipped samples in one of three forms: frozen whole blood, isolated PBMCs, or DNA extracted from either of those sample types. The data originate from a study of blood T cell repertoires in COVID-19 (dated by TCRdb to between 2020 and 2021). For the study in its entirety: Samples from collaborators originated in the United States, Italy and Spain and spanned both the acute and convalescent phases of COVID-19. A de-identified subject ID, COVID-19 status, age in years and sex were almost always included in the sample metadata. The prospective study material was composed of cDNA or gDNA derived from T cells, B-cell-depleted T cells, or PBMCs. The repertoires were made available in a free public database intended to serve as a resource for research on the immune response to SARS-CoV-2. The samples were drawn from the first 160 participants of the ongoing ImmuneRACE study and from some 1,300 subjects provided by 6 global collaborators. HLA class I and class II types, where available, came from metadata supplied by the sample provider rather than from assay-based typing. The dataset comprised deeply sampled blood TCRbeta repertoires from subjects exposed to, actively infected with, or recovered from COVID-19.

Here is what the overall study found, with its caveats: The quantity of clinical and demographic metadata differed by source and by participant and was supplied without curation.

TCRbeta CDR3 regions were amplified from genomic DNA using the immunoSEQ Assay, a bias-controlled multiplex PCR. The published analysis was carried out like this. Within the assay, amplification of reference gene primers was used to estimate how many nucleated cells each sample contained. Sequence reads were collapsed and filtered to measure the absolute abundance of every unique TCRbeta CDR3 rearrangement. For each sample, productive Simpson clonality was calculated as the square root of Simpson's diversity index across productive rearrangements. TCRdb took over this immuneACCESS table, retaining in-frame rearrangements with V and J assigned. Such tables are incomplete; in checked studies, under half of the missing clones stem from an unresolved V gene, and the remainder is unexplained. For V, J and clone size, that table is used; D and trimming come from the DNA. The sample includes around 160,000 clones, with around 80% observed a single time. In total, the top ten clones hold around two fifths of the sample.

The source material was peripheral blood. The source is a human donor in a cohort sampled during active COVID-19.

The encoded CDR3 is CASSEAVPGVYNEQFF. The DNA is as follows: TGTGCCAGCAGTGAAGCGGTTCCGGGGGTGTACAATGAGCAGTTCTTC. The rearrangement combines TRBV2 with TRBJ2-1; perhaps TRBD2 is the D gene, with 6 bases matching. Trimming at the junction amounts to 0 bases on V and 4 bases on J, and the germline ends lie 13 bases apart. For CDR1 and CDR2, the germline V gene lists SNHLY and FYNNEI. The CDR3 goes from the cysteine to the phenylalanine over 16 residues. Just the 48-base CDR3 DNA is kept, in frame starting at base 1.